The 23 T cell receptor beta chains below come from one sample, sequenced in a study of shared clonotypes between healthy human individuals. Libraries were prepared by immunoSEQ multiplex PCR; TCRdb keeps only in-frame clonotypes and omits some of them. The table has millions of clones, roughly 94% seen once; the top ten hold approximately 0.13%. The specimen was naive CD4+ T cells sorted from blood. As to subset: CD45RA+ positively selected. The receptors derive from a man aged 18-30 years in good health.

This chain uses TRBV18 with TRBJ1-4; D remains unclear. The CDR3 length is 14 residues. CDR1 and CDR2 from the germline V gene are KGHSH and LQKENI. Trimming removed 3 bases from V and 7 bases from J, with 12 bases in between. Here the CDR3 reads CASSPVKGTEKLFF. The CDR3 coding sequence is TGTGCCAGCTCACCTGTCAAGGGCACTGAAAAACTGTTTTTT. The variable domain in full, completed from reference TRBV18 and TRBJ1-4, reads NAGVMQNPRHLVRRRGQEARLRCSPMKGHSHVYWYRQLPEEGLKFMVYLQKENIIDESGMPKERFSAEFPKEGPSILRIQQVVRGDSAAYFCASSPVKGTEKLFFGSGTQLSVL.

This clone occurred a few times. The chain is built from TRBV7-9 and TRBJ1-2; 9 nucleotides agree with TRBD1. CDR3 length: 15 residues. Germline CDR1 is SEHNR and CDR2 is FQNEAQ (reference sequence). The V and J ends lost 5 bases and 4 bases, in that order; junction bases with no gene match: 8. CDR3 DNA: TGTGCCAGCAGCCCATCCGGGACAGGGCTCTATGGCTACACCTTC. Translation: CASSPSGTGLYGYTF.

Only one count was recorded for this clone. The gene calls are TRBV5-1 and TRBJ2-1, with 7 bases fitting TRBD1. Germline V gene lookup returns CDR1 SGHRS and CDR2 YFSETQ. J was trimmed by 6 bases and V by 1 base; bases with no gene match: 1. The CDR3 extends over 13 amino acids. CDR3 nucleotide sequence: TGCGCCAGCAGCTTGCGACAGGGCAATGAGCAGTTCTTC. It yields the protein CASSLRQGNEQFF.

This rearrangement joins TRBV5-6 to TRBJ1-5, with 10 bases identical to TRBD1. The CDR3 length is 18 residues. Germline V gives CDR1 SGHDT, CDR2 YYEEEE. Trimming at V came to 0 bases and at J to 0 bases, leaving 6 bases not matched to a gene. The CDR3 region is CASSLGTGGTASNQPQHF. In DNA, the CDR3 is TGTGCCAGCAGCTTGGGGACAGGGGGAACGGCTAGCAATCAGCCCCAGCATTTT.

The V gene is TRBV10-3, the J gene TRBJ2-3; 7 nucleotides line up with TRBD1. This CDR3 comprises 14 residues. The J segment lost 2 bases and the V segment lost 4 bases, leaving 3 bases of the junction unmatched. Germline CDR1 ENHRY, CDR2 SYGVKD. CDR3 in amino acids: CAISAGQSTDTQYF. CDR3 nucleotides: TGTGCCATCAGTGCGGGACAGTCCACAGATACGCAGTATTTT.

The chain links TRBV19 to TRBJ1-2; D remains ambiguous. The germline CDR1 and CDR2 sequences are LNHDA and SQIVND (reference sequence). V shed 6 bases and J shed 3 bases, with 17 bases lying between them. The CDR3 extends over 15 amino acids. The CDR3: CASSHREGVHYGYTF. The CDR3 DNA is TGTGCCAGTAGCCACCGGGAGGGAGTTCACTATGGCTACACCTTC.

Concerning this clone itself: Other DNA sequences in this specimen translate into the identical CDR3. V is TRBV29-1 and J is TRBJ1-2, with 7 positions matching TRBD1. The germline V gene encodes CDR1 SQVTM and CDR2 ANQGSEA. The CDR3 totals 11 residues. Germline trimming cut 7 bases from V and 2 bases from J; bases unmatched to any gene: 1. The CDR3 nucleotides read TGCAGCGCGGGACAGAACTATGGCTACACCTTC. It is translated as CSAGQNYGYTF.

The chain carries TRBV7-2 and TRBJ2-7, with D possibly matching TRBD2 (7 bases). This CDR3 is 14 amino acids long. Germline CDR1 SGHTA, CDR2 FQGNSA. V shed 5 bases and J shed 5 bases, with 16 bases lying between them. The DNA for the CDR3 is TGTGCCAGCAGCCGAGGGGGGGAGGTCAACGAGCAGTACTTC. Translated: CASSRGGEVNEQYF.

The V gene is TRBV5-1, the J gene TRBJ1-5; D is unclear. There are 13 residues in the CDR3. Germline loops: CDR1 SGHRS, CDR2 YFSETQ. Trimming took off 4 bases at V and 4 bases at J, with 9 bases between the two ends. The CDR3 DNA reads as TGCGCCAGCAGCCCGGAGGGAAATCAGCCCCAGCATTTT. It encodes CASSPEGNQPQHF.

The rearrangement joins TRBV5-1 to TRBJ2-2; D ambiguous. CDR3 length: 16 residues. The germline CDR1 and CDR2 sequences are SGHRS and YFSETQ. V was clipped by 1 base and J by 5 bases, with 15 bases between them. DNA for the CDR3: TGCGCCAGCAGCTTGAATGGCAGGCCCGGGACCGGGGAGCTGTTTTTT. Translation gives CASSLNGRPGTGELFF. The variable domain in full, with the rest retrieved from reference TRBV5-1 and TRBJ2-2, is KAGVTQTPRYLIKTRGQQVTLSCSPISGHRSVSWYQQTPGQGLQFLFEYFSETQRNKGNFPGRFSGRQFSNSRSEMNVSTLELGDSALYLCASSLNGRPGTGELFFGEGSRLTVL.

The V gene is TRBV5-4, the J gene TRBJ2-3; possible D gene TRBD2, 5 bases. V lost 3 bases and J 4 bases, leaving 15 bases between the germline ends. This CDR3 spans 15 amino acids. CDR1 and CDR2 from the germline V gene are SGHNT and YYREEE (reference sequence). The chain's CDR3 is CASSSTSYSSDTQYF. For the CDR3, the DNA is TGTGCCAGCAGCTCTACTAGTTATAGCTCAGATACGCAGTATTTT.

The chain links TRBV9 to TRBJ2-5; D might be TRBD1 or TRBD2, each matching 7 bases. V lost 4 bases and J 2 bases, leaving 21 bases between the germline ends. This CDR3 comprises 17 residues. Germline CDR1 and CDR2: SGDLS and YYNGEE. This chain's CDR3 is CASSPQTGRGVQETQYF. CDR3 sequence (DNA): TGTGCCAGCAGCCCCCAGACAGGGAGGGGGGTGCAAGAGACCCAGTACTTC.

The genes are TRBV7-2 and TRBJ2-7, with 9 bases matching TRBD2. With 2 bases clipped from V and 5 bases from J, the junction kept 16 bases outside the gene matches. The germline CDR1 and CDR2 sequences are SGHTA and FQGNSA. This CDR3 comprises 18 residues. The CDR3 DNA reads as TGTGCCAGCAGCTTATCATCATGGGGAGGCGGGAGGGCCGACGAGCAGTACTTC. The encoded protein is CASSLSSWGGGRADEQYF.

The genes are TRBV11-2 and TRBJ2-1; D unresolved. V lost 5 bases and J 9 bases, leaving 17 bases between the germline ends. Germline CDR1 reads SGHAT; CDR2 reads FQNNGV. CDR3 length: 14 amino acids. CDR3 DNA: TGTGCCAGCAGCCCCGGGCCTCACACCGGTGAGCAGTTCTTC. It yields the protein CASSPGPHTGEQFF. The full variable domain, with the rest looked up from reference TRBV11-2 and TRBJ2-1, is EAGVAQSPRYKIIEKRQSVAFWCNPISGHATLYWYQQILGQGPKLLIQFQNNGVVDDSQLPKDRFSAERLKGVDSTLKIQPAKLEDSAVYLCASSPGPHTGEQFFGPGTRLTVL.

Only one count was recorded for this clone. This chain uses TRBV6-5 with TRBJ2-2; D is possibly TRBD1 (6 bases). V was shortened by 10 bases and J by 5 bases, with 8 bases between the two germline ends. The CDR3 runs to 11 residues. Per the germline V gene, CDR1 is MNHEY and CDR2 is SVGAGI. Here the CDR3 reads CAIRGTGELFF. CDR3 coding DNA: TGTGCCATCAGGGGTACCGGGGAGCTGTTTTTT.

CDR3 bases: TGTGCCTGGAGCCTCAGGGGGTCATCCTACGAGCAGTACTTC. It is translated as CAWSLRGSSYEQYF. The rearrangement links TRBV30 to TRBJ2-7, with 7 bases fitting TRBD1. Trimming took 3 bases from V and 1 from J; bases not matched to a gene: 6. The CDR3 covers 14 residues. The germline V gene encodes CDR1 GTSNPN and CDR2 SVGIG (reference sequence). The entire variable domain, with the rest obtained from reference TRBV30 and TRBJ2-7, is as follows: SQTIHQWPATLVQPVGSPLSLECTVEGTSNPNLYWYRQAAGRGLQLLFYSVGIGQISSEVPQNLSASRPQDRQFILSSKKLLLSDSGFYLCAWSLRGSSYEQYFGPGTRLTVT.

The rearrangement links TRBV28 to TRBJ2-1; D not resolved. The CDR3 spans 16 residues. Per the germline V gene, CDR1 is MDHEN and CDR2 is SYDVKM. V was clipped by 2 bases and J by 6 bases, with 17 bases between them. CDR3 bases: TGTGCCAGCAGTTTAAGCTGGCCTGACCCAACCAATGAGCAGTTCTTC. Translated: CASSLSWPDPTNEQFF.

The chain recombines TRBV10-2 with TRBJ1-2; D possibly corresponds to TRBD1 (5 bases). Germline-derived CDR1 and CDR2 are WSHSY and SAAADI. Trimming cost V 6 bases and J 3 bases, with 11 bases left between them. This CDR3 spans 13 amino acids. The CDR3 DNA is TGCGCCAGCAGCTGGGACGTCGACTATGGCTACACCTTC. This translates into CASSWDVDYGYTF.

A remark on this clone: Other DNA sequences in this specimen translate into the identical CDR3. The V and J genes are TRBV7-9 and TRBJ2-3, with TRBD1 matching 7 bases. With V trimmed by 2 bases and J by 1 base, 0 bases remained unmatched. Germline CDR1 is SEHNR and CDR2 is FQNEAQ (reference sequence). The CDR3 runs to 14 residues. As DNA, the CDR3 is TGTGCCAGCAGCTTAACAGGGGGCACAGATACGCAGTATTTT. Translating gives CASSLTGGTDTQYF.

The CDR3 sequence is CASSSDMTGNQPQHF. In DNA, the CDR3 is TGTGCCAGCAGCTCCGACATGACGGGCAATCAGCCCCAGCATTTT. The chain is built from TRBV6-5 and TRBJ1-5; unclear D gene. This CDR3 has 15 residues. Germline V CDR1 and CDR2: MNHEY, SVGAGI. Trimming took 6 bases from V and 2 from J, leaving 14 bases between them.

The chain is built from TRBV27 and TRBJ2-7; 9 nucleotides match TRBD1. The germline V gene has CDR1 MNHEY and CDR2 SMNVEV (reference sequence). The trim removed 8 bases at V and 3 bases at J, leaving 8 bases unmatched. The CDR3 has 14 amino acids. CDR3 loop: CASGHRGRDYEQYF. In DNA, the CDR3 is TGTGCCAGCGGACACAGGGGGCGGGACTACGAGCAGTACTTC.

The chain recombines TRBV5-1 with TRBJ2-7; 7 bases line up with TRBD1. The CDR3 length is 14 residues. Germline V gene data show CDR1 as SGHRS and CDR2 as YFSETQ. The V segment lost 4 bases and the J segment 3 bases; nucleotides outside the gene matches: 7. CDR3 residues: CASSVHGQDYEQYF. The DNA of the CDR3 is TGCGCCAGCAGCGTACACGGACAGGACTACGAGCAGTACTTC.

This chain uses TRBV27 with TRBJ1-5; TRBD1 matches 7 bases. Germline V gene lookup returns CDR1 MNHEY and CDR2 SMNVEV (reference sequence). Trimming took 6 bases from V and 9 from J; bases not matched to a gene: 8. There are 13 residues in the CDR3. The CDR3 nucleotides are TGTGCCAGCAGCGACAGGGAGTCTCGGCCCCAGCATTTT. As protein: CASSDRESRPQHF.